The 15 T cell receptor beta chains listed next were all sequenced from one sample in a study of OX40 agonist ivuxolimab in advanced cancers. Assay used: immunoSEQ multiplex PCR; TCRdb lists only in-frame clones, some missing. The repertoire holds just over 25,000 clones, with 65% to 90% as singletons. The specimen was CD4+ or CD8+ T cells sorted from blood, collected in a trial of the OX40 agonist ivuxolimab. The origin of the receptors is an adult with an advanced solid tumor such as melanoma, head and neck, liver or kidney cancer.

The chain is built from TRBV9 and TRBJ2-1; D is unclear. Germline CDR1 SGDLS, CDR2 YYNGEE. CDR3 size: 14 residues. V dropped 0 bases and J dropped 0 bases, with 4 bases sitting between them. The CDR3: CASSVGSSYNEQFF. For the CDR3, the DNA is TGTGCCAGCAGCGTAGGGTCCTCCTACAATGAGCAGTTCTTC.

Only a few counts were recorded for this clone. The rearrangement uses TRBV4-2 and TRBJ2-1, with 15 bases fitting TRBD2. The junction had 8 bases not matched to a gene; V was cut back by 4 bases and J by 7 bases. CDR1 and CDR2 (germline): LGHNA, YNFKEQ. The CDR3 is 17 amino acids. The CDR3 nucleotides are TGTGCCAGCAGCCGGACTAGCGGGGGGGCCTTAAAAAATGAGCAGTTCTTC. Its protein product is CASSRTSGGALKNEQFF.

The V gene is TRBV5-1, the J gene TRBJ1-2; TRBD1 matches at 8 bases. The junction had 14 bases not matched to a gene; V was cut back by 1 base and J by 0 bases. The CDR3 spans 19 residues. Germline V gene data show CDR1 as SGHRS and CDR2 as YFSETQ. The CDR3 nucleotides read TGCGCCAGCAGCTTGTTACCCCGGGACAGGACATCTTCTAACTATGGCTACACCTTC. As protein: CASSLLPRDRTSSNYGYTF.

The CDR3 nucleotides are TGCGCCAGCAGCTTGGCAACAGGGGGCGCTTATGGCTACACCTTC. Its translation is CASSLATGGAYGYTF. V is TRBV5-1 and J is TRBJ1-2, with 9 bases lining up with TRBD1. The CDR3 length is 15 residues. V shed 0 bases and J 5 bases; nucleotides not matched to a gene: 5. CDR1 is SGHRS and CDR2 is YFSETQ in the germline V gene.

The rearrangement joins TRBV27 to TRBJ2-1; TRBD1 aligns across 7 bases. The CDR3 covers 15 residues. Trimming took 2 bases from V and 4 from J; bases not matched to a gene: 5. CDR1 and CDR2 (germline): MNHEY, SMNVEV (reference sequence). The CDR3 protein is CASSLRQGWYNEQFF. CDR3 bases: TGTGCCAGCAGTTTAAGACAGGGCTGGTACAATGAGCAGTTCTTC.

The V call is TRBV7-2, the J call TRBJ2-7; D may be TRBD1 or TRBD2 (5 bases each). V lost 1 base, J lost 3 bases, and 13 bases lay in between. The CDR3 is 15 amino acids. Germline V gene sequence: CDR1 SGHTA, CDR2 FQGNSA. The CDR3 DNA sequence: TGTGCCAGCAGCTTAGGTCGGGACGCCTTCTACGAGCAGTACTTC. Translation: CASSLGRDAFYEQYF.

V and J are TRBV19 and TRBJ1-6; D perhaps matches TRBD1 (6 bases). CDR1 LNHDA and CDR2 SQIVND come from the germline V gene (reference sequence). There are 16 residues in the CDR3. Trimming pared 4 bases from V and 4 bases from J, leaving 14 bases between. This CDR3 reads CASSRAGDRYNSPLHF. The CDR3, as DNA: TGTGCCAGTAGTAGAGCAGGGGACCGATATAATTCACCCCTCCACTTT.

The chain has TRBV6-1 and TRBJ2-1; 14 bases are shared with TRBD2. Germline-derived CDR1 and CDR2 are MNHNS and SASEGT. V was pared by 4 bases and J by 7 bases, with 12 bases of the junction left unmatched. The CDR3 covers 18 residues. CDR3 in DNA: TGTGCCAGCAGTGCCCTCCGACTAGCGGGAGGGCCGAAGAATGAGCAGTTCTTC. Amino acids: CASSALRLAGGPKNEQFF.

The chain employs TRBV28 and TRBJ1-2; D gene unclear. The germline CDR1 and CDR2 sequences are MDHEN and SYDVKM. The CDR3 consists of 11 residues. Trimming stripped 3 bases from V and 7 bases from J, with 6 bases between. DNA of the CDR3: TGTGCCAGCAGTTTTGGTAGTGGCTACACCTTC. Residues: CASSFGSGYTF.

This chain connects TRBV9 to TRBJ1-5, with 7 nucleotides matching TRBD1. J gave up 9 bases and V 0 bases, and 6 bases lay outside the gene matches. CDR1 and CDR2 (germline): SGDLS, YYNGEE. The length of the CDR3 is 14 residues. For the CDR3, the DNA is TGTGCCAGCAGCGTAGGAGACAGGGTAGGGCCCCAGCATTTT. This translates into CASSVGDRVGPQHF.

The rearrangement uses TRBV14 and TRBJ2-3, with D perhaps matching TRBD1 (7 bases). This CDR3 region has 18 residues. V was cut by 0 bases and J by 3 bases, with 19 bases left in between. Germline CDR1 reads SGHDN; CDR2 reads FVKESK. CDR3 residues: CASSQDLAGGFETDTQYF. The CDR3 DNA is TGTGCCAGCAGCCAAGATCTGGCAGGGGGGTTTGAAACAGATACGCAGTATTTT.

The gene calls are TRBV7-9 and TRBJ1-5, with D unclear. Trimming took off 5 bases at V and 3 bases at J, with 11 bases between the two ends. Germline V CDR1 and CDR2: SEHNR, FQNEAQ (reference sequence). CDR3 length equals 14 residues. As DNA, the CDR3 is TGTGCCAGCAGCCCCTCGGGTTTCAATCAGCCCCAGCATTTT. Its translation is CASSPSGFNQPQHF.

This clone is classed as large. V gene TRBV5-1 combines with J gene TRBJ2-7, with 10 positions matching TRBD2. There are 15 residues in the CDR3. V gave up 0 bases and J gave up 0 bases; unmatched junction bases: 0. The germline V gene encodes CDR1 SGHRS and CDR2 YFSETQ. The CDR3 protein is CASSLGLAGSYEQYF. Here the CDR3 DNA reads TGCGCCAGCAGCTTGGGACTAGCGGGCTCCTACGAGCAGTACTTC.

The chain is built from TRBV7-3 and TRBJ1-1; 7 nucleotides agree with TRBD1. Trimming removed 3 bases from V and 4 bases from J; junction bases left unmatched: 5. The CDR3 runs 14 residues. Looked up from germline, CDR1 is SGHTA and CDR2 is FQGTGA. The CDR3 protein is CASSLTGPSTEAFF. The CDR3 DNA reads TGTGCCAGCAGCTTGACAGGGCCGAGCACTGAAGCTTTCTTT.

This clone was recorded once. The chain recombines TRBV2 with TRBJ1-6; 7 bases are a match to TRBD1. The trim removed 5 bases at V and 10 bases at J, leaving 11 bases unmatched. CDR3 length: 15 residues. Germline CDR1 is SNHLY and CDR2 is FYNNEI. The CDR3 here is CASSRTGPRGSPLHF. CDR3 sequence (DNA): TGTGCCAGCAGTAGGACAGGTCCGCGGGGGTCACCCCTCCACTTT.